These T cell receptor beta chains were read from a single sample in a study of cytomegalovirus exposure and HLA in healthy donors. Generated by immunoSEQ multiplex PCR, the TCRdb table keeps only in-frame clones and is missing some. The table has about 65,000 clones, around 90% seen once; the top ten hold 1.3%. The material sequenced was PBMCs. Every receptor here comes from a woman between 18 and 30 years old in good health and CMV-seronegative. Both conserved end residues are part of each CDR3. Fields, in order: clone size, V gene, D gene, J gene, CDR3 DNA, CDR3 protein. A D gene is named only where the DNA matches it firmly. Clone size is shown for a subset of rows, as once, few, many or a class of expanded clone.

.	TRBV7-2	.	TRBJ2-7	TGTGCCAGCAGCCAGCAGGGGTCAGCCTACGAGCAGTACTTC	CASSQQGSAYEQYF
.	TRBV6-1	TRBD1	TRBJ1-2	TGTGCCAGCAGCGGGACAGTCACCTCTGGCTATGGCTACACCTTC	CASSGTVTSGYGYTF
.	TRBV6-4	TRBD2	TRBJ2-1	TGTGCCAGCAGTGACACGGCTAGCGGGGGAAGTGAGCAGTTCTTC	CASSDTASGGSEQFF
.	TRBV7-8	.	TRBJ2-1	TGTGCCAGCAACGGATTCGCGGGAACGAGCTCCTACAATGAGCAGTTCTTC	CASNGFAGTSSYNEQFF
.	TRBV15	TRBD1	TRBJ1-2	TGTGCCACCAGCAGAGTTGAGGGGGCCGGATTCGAGGGCTACACCTTC	CATSRVEGAGFEGYTF
.	TRBV29-1	TRBD2	TRBJ2-1	TGCAGCGCGCTACTAGCGGGGGGGCGTAATGAGCAGTTCTTC	CSALLAGGRNEQFF
.	TRBV29-1	.	TRBJ1-1	TGCAGCGTTGGGGACTTCCCAGGTGGGTGGACTGAAGCTTTCTTT	CSVGDFPGGWTEAFF
.	TRBV18	.	TRBJ1-4	TGTGCCAGCTCACCCTTGGAGAGGGAAAAACTGTTTTTT	CASSPLEREKLFF
once	TRBV19	.	TRBJ1-2	TGTGCCAGTACCAATTTTGGGGGCGGCTATGGCTACACCTTC	CASTNFGGGYGYTF
.	TRBV19	TRBD1	TRBJ2-7	TGTGCCAGTAGACCTCCGGGACAGGGGAAGAGCGAGCAGTACTTC	CASRPPGQGKSEQYF
.	TRBV6-1	.	TRBJ1-2	TGTGCCAGCAGTGAATTCGGGGAGCACTATGGCTACACCTTC	CASSEFGEHYGYTF
.	TRBV30	.	TRBJ1-2	TGTGCCTGGAGGCAGGGAAGCGGCTACACCTTC	CAWRQGSGYTF
.	TRBV7-2	TRBD2	TRBJ2-2	TGTGCCAGCAGCTTAGGGGCTGGCGGGAGTAGAGACGGGGAGCTGTTTTTT	CASSLGAGGSRDGELFF
few	TRBV10-3	TRBD2	TRBJ2-2	TGTGCCATCAGTGTCCTAGCGGGGGGGCACGCGAACACCGGGGAGCTGTTTTTT	CAISVLAGGHANTGELFF
.	TRBV10-3	.	TRBJ1-1	TGTGCCATCACAGGGGCGGTTGGGACTGAAGCTTTCTTT	CAITGAVGTEAFF
.	TRBV6-1	TRBD2	TRBJ2-7	TGTGCCAGCATCGGGGGGACCACCTACGAGCAGTACTTC	CASIGGTTYEQYF
once	TRBV7-9	TRBD1	TRBJ2-1	TGTGCCAGCGCCTCGAGTGGGACAGTTGGGAATGAGCAGTTCTTC	CASASSGTVGNEQFF
.	TRBV9	.	TRBJ2-3	TGTGCCAGCAGCCCCTTGACTACAGAAACAGATACGCAGTATTTT	CASSPLTTETDTQYF
.	TRBV6-5	TRBD2	TRBJ2-2	TGTGCCAGCAGTTACATGGGACTAGCAGGCGGGGAGCTGTTTTTT	CASSYMGLAGGELFF
.	TRBV5-5	.	TRBJ2-1	TGTGCCAGCAGATCAACCGTCGCAGGGTCCCTAATCAACAATGAGCAGTTCTTC	CASRSTVAGSLINNEQFF
few	TRBV4-3	.	TRBJ1-2	TGCGCCAGCAGCCAGGTAGTGGAAGCAGGAAACTATGGCTACACCTTC	CASSQVVEAGNYGYTF
.	TRBV13	.	TRBJ1-1	TGTGCCAGCAGCCCACGGACACTTAACACTGAAGCTTTCTTT	CASSPRTLNTEAFF
.	TRBV28	.	TRBJ2-1	TGTGCCAGCAGCTCAATTGACGGGTATGAGCAGTTCTTC	CASSSIDGYEQFF
.	TRBV29-1	TRBD2	TRBJ2-3	TGCAGCGTCTGGGGGACCTCAGGGAGGGGTTACACAGATACGCAGTATTTT	CSVWGTSGRGYTDTQYF
.	TRBV25-1	.	TRBJ2-7	TGTGCCAGCAGTGCACCGGGTCTCTACGAGCAGTACTTC	CASSAPGLYEQYF
.	TRBV28	.	TRBJ1-2	TGTGCCAGCAGTTTAATTCCAGGGGCCACGGGCCCGAACTATGGCTACACCTTC	CASSLIPGATGPNYGYTF
.	TRBV27	TRBD1	TRBJ1-2	TGTGCCAGCAGTAGTTACAGGGGGGGGAACTATGGCTACACCTTC	CASSSYRGGNYGYTF
.	TRBV6-5	TRBD2	TRBJ2-7	TGTGCCAGCAGTTCCCGACTAGCGGGAGACGACGAGCAGTACTTC	CASSSRLAGDDEQYF
.	TRBV29-1	TRBD1	TRBJ1-2	TGCAGCGTTAAGACAGGGGGCGGCTACGGCTACACCTTC	CSVKTGGGYGYTF
.	TRBV20-1	.	TRBJ2-1	TGCAGTGCTAGGAACGGCAATGAGCAGTTCTTC	CSARNGNEQFF
.	TRBV6-6	.	TRBJ1-2	TGTGCCAGCAGTTACTCCTCGGCGGGGAATGGCTACACCTTC	CASSYSSAGNGYTF
.	TRBV7-7	TRBD1	TRBJ1-1	TGTGCTAGCAGCGCAAGCCGGACAGGGTACATGAACACTGAAGCTTTCTTT	CASSASRTGYMNTEAFF
.	TRBV11-3	.	TRBJ2-2	TGTGCCAGCAGCCGGAGGGGGGGTACCGGGGAGCTGTTTTTT	CASSRRGGTGELFF
.	TRBV6-1	.	TRBJ2-4	TGTGCCAGCAGTGAAGAGCCGGGACTTCCCAAAAACATTCAGTACTTC	CASSEEPGLPKNIQYF
.	TRBV13	TRBD2	TRBJ2-1	TGTGCCAGCAGCTCCGCTAGCGGGGGGGCCAGAGGGGATGAGCAGTTCTTC	CASSSASGGARGDEQFF
few	TRBV7-2	TRBD1	TRBJ2-5	TGTGCCAGCAGCTATGCCGGGACAGCACAAGAGACCCAGTACTTC	CASSYAGTAQETQYF
.	TRBV6-1	.	TRBJ1-2	TGTGCCAGCAGTACCACTTATCAGGCCCCAGATGGCTACACCTTC	CASSTTYQAPDGYTF
.	TRBV4-3	TRBD1	TRBJ2-3	TGCGCCAGCAGCCGGACCGGGACAGGGCCCCAGGATTTT	CASSRTGTGPQDF
.	TRBV5-6	.	TRBJ2-6	TGTGCCAGCAGCCGTACAGGCTCCTCTGGGGCCAACGTCCTGACTTTC	CASSRTGSSGANVLTF
once	TRBV5-6	TRBD1	TRBJ1-5	TGTGCCAGCAGCATGTACGGGACAGCTAGCAATCAGCCCCAGCATTTT	CASSMYGTASNQPQHF
.	TRBV28	TRBD1	TRBJ2-6	TGTGCCAGCAGTGAGACAGGGGACGACTCTGGGGCCAACGTCCTGACTTTC	CASSETGDDSGANVLTF
.	TRBV7-3	.	TRBJ1-5	TGTGCCAGCAGCTCGACAGATAATAGCAATCAGCCCCAGCATTTT	CASSSTDNSNQPQHF
.	TRBV2	.	TRBJ1-4	TGTGCCAGCAGTCAACCGTCATTGGAGGAAAAACTGTTTTTT	CASSQPSLEEKLFF
once	TRBV6-5	.	TRBJ2-4	TGTGCCAGCCGGGAGTCAGCCAAAAACATTCAGTACTTC	CASRESAKNIQYF
.	TRBV25-1	.	TRBJ1-3	TGTGCCAGCAGCACAATTGCTAGGACTGAAACGACTGGAAACACCATATATTTT	CASSTIARTETTGNTIYF
.	TRBV28	TRBD1	TRBJ1-1	TGTGCCAGCAGTTTGCCCCCCGAGGACAGGGCGAACACTGAAGCTTTCTTT	CASSLPPEDRANTEAFF
.	TRBV5-1	TRBD1	TRBJ1-1	TGCGCCAGCAGCCCCGGGACAGGAGGAACTGAAGCTTTCTTT	CASSPGTGGTEAFF
.	TRBV6-5	.	TRBJ2-7	TGTGCCAGCAGTTACTCGGCACAGGGTACCTACGAGCAGTACTTC	CASSYSAQGTYEQYF
few	TRBV25-1	.	TRBJ1-1	TGTGCCAGCAGTGAAGGCCAGGGCGAAGCTTTCTTT	CASSEGQGEAFF
.	TRBV4-1	TRBD1	TRBJ1-1	TGCGCCAGCAGCCACGGACAGGGGGGAAGGACTGAAGCTTTCTTT	CASSHGQGGRTEAFF
once	TRBV6-5	.	TRBJ2-7	TGTGCCAGCATAAAGATGGGGCCCCTAAGCGAGCAGTACTTC	CASIKMGPLSEQYF
.	TRBV11-3	.	TRBJ2-7	TGTGCCAGCAGCAGCGGCATCCACTACGAGCAGTACTTC	CASSSGIHYEQYF
.	TRBV11-2	TRBD2	TRBJ2-3	TGTGCCAGCAGCACGGCGGGAGCGGGTTGGACAGATACGCAGTATTTT	CASSTAGAGWTDTQYF
.	TRBV6-4	TRBD2	TRBJ2-3	TGTGCCAGCAGTGATTTGGCGGGGGGAAGCACAGATACGCAGTATTTT	CASSDLAGGSTDTQYF
.	TRBV27	.	TRBJ2-7	TGTGCCAGCAGTTTACCGGGTCTTCCCCGTACCACCTACGAGCAGTATTTC	CASSLPGLPRTTYEQYF